The next 21 T cell receptor beta chains were all read from a single sample in a study of blood T cells in healthy people across ages. Next came a second PCR, run for about 7 to 12 cycles, which used a sample-barcoded 5' primer along with a J-beta primer mix. MiXCR was run by TCRdb on the 5' RACE reads, yielding one entry per CDR3 protein. The sample holds 550,000 to 750,000 distinct CDR3 sequences, roughly 21% seen once. The material sequenced was blood. The source of these receptors is a man between 65 and 85 years old in good health.

This clonotype was detected only a few times. J is TRBJ2-5 and V is TRBV7-9; 7 bases are shared with TRBD1. The DNA end favors TRBJ2-7, so the J call may be wrong. Germline CDR1 SEHNR, CDR2 FQNEAQ (reference sequence). This CDR3 is 13 amino acids long. The CDR3 DNA reads as TGTGCCACTGCCCCGGGGACAGAATACGAGCAGTACTTC. Translated: CATAPGTEYEQYF.

In the case of this clonotype: Being one base from a much bigger clone, this may be a read error. The chain combines TRBV29-1 with TRBJ2-1; D may correspond to TRBD1 or TRBD2 (6 bases each). The DNA matches TRBJ2-7 better at its end, which makes the J call doubtful. There are 14 residues in the CDR3. The germline CDR1 and CDR2 sequences are SQVTM and ANQGSEA. CDR3 coding DNA: TGCAGCGTTGTCGAGGACGCCGGGGGCAACAAGCAGTACTTC. This gives the protein CSVVEDAGGNKQYF.

This clonotype occurred a few times. This chain joins TRBV10-3 and TRBJ1-4; D is undetermined. This CDR3 contains 13 residues. V lost 2 bases and J lost 8, with 9 bases in between. Germline assignment: CDR1 ENHRY and CDR2 SYGVKD. The CDR3 nucleotides read TGTGCCATCAGTGAGGACATTGGAGAAAAACTGTTTTTT. This codes for CAISEDIGEKLFF.

V is TRBV28 and J is TRBJ2-7, with D unclear. Trimming stripped 4 bases from V and 7 bases from J, with 8 bases between. The V gene's germline CDR1 is MDHEN and CDR2 SYDVKM. The length of the CDR3 is 11 residues. CDR3: CASSSVREQYF. CDR3 sequence (DNA): TGTGCCAGCAGTTCTGTTAGAGAGCAGTACTTC.

J is TRBJ2-3 and V is TRBV5-5, with unresolved D. With 1 base removed from V and 2 bases from J, the gap between germline ends came to 11 bases. The CDR3 consists of 15 residues. Germline V gene lookup returns CDR1 SGHKS and CDR2 YYEKEE (reference sequence). The CDR3 loop reads CASSLKAAFTDTQYF. In nucleotides, the CDR3 is TGTGCCAGCAGCTTGAAAGCAGCCTTCACAGATACGCAGTATTTT.

The chain employs TRBV12-3 or TRBV12-4 and TRBJ2-5, with TRBD2 matching 10 bases. The J call could be wrong; TRBJ2-7 is a better fit for the DNA end. CDR3 length equals 15 residues. The CDR3 sequence: CASSFGTSDIYEQYF. As DNA, the CDR3 is TGTGCCAGCAGTTTCGGGACTAGCGATATATACGAGCAGTACTTC.

The sample holds a few counts of this clonotype. The chain combines TRBV10-3 with TRBJ2-1; 10 bases agree with TRBD2. The V and J ends lost 4 bases and 3 bases, in that order; junction bases with no gene match: 6. CDR1 ENHRY and CDR2 SYGVKD come from the germline V gene. The CDR3 is made up of 16 amino acids. The CDR3 DNA follows: TGTGCCATCAGTGCCGCAGCGGGGGGGATCTACAATGAGCAGTTCTTC. Its translation: CAISAAAGGIYNEQFF.

The rearrangement uses TRBV5-5 and TRBJ2-5; 7 bases line up with TRBD1. The V gene end was trimmed by 4 bases and the J gene end by 5 bases; junction bases not matched to a gene: 11. Germline V gene sequence: CDR1 SGHKS, CDR2 YYEKEE (reference sequence). The CDR3 consists of 15 residues. The CDR3 DNA is TGTGCCAGCAGCCCCCCCCGTACAGGGGTCGAGACCCAGTACTTC. It yields the protein CASSPPRTGVETQYF.

This clonotype occurred a few times. The chain couples TRBV7-8 to TRBJ1-5, with a possible D match to TRBD1 (5 bases). Per germline, CDR1 SGHVS and CDR2 FQNEAQ. Trimming took off 0 bases at V and 10 bases at J, with 22 bases between the two ends. The CDR3 length is 17 residues. The CDR3 DNA is TGTGCCAGCAGCTTAGCGCTAGGTGGGACGGGGAAACATCCCCAGCATTTT. Translation gives CASSLALGGTGKHPQHF.

The V and J genes are TRBV5-1 and TRBJ1-1; a weak D match, TRBD1 (5 bases). Germline CDR1 and CDR2: SGHRS and YFSETQ. V was cut by 3 bases and J by 11 bases, with 14 bases left in between. The length of the CDR3 is 12 residues. The CDR3 region has the DNA TGCGCCAGCAGCTCGCAGGGTAGCAGGGCTTTCTTT. Translated, it gives CASSSQGSRAFF.

V and J are TRBV2 and TRBJ2-5, with TRBD1 identical over 7 bases. V lost 9 bases, J lost 7 bases, and 17 bases stayed unmatched. Looked up from germline, CDR1 is SNHLY and CDR2 is FYNNEI. CDR3 length: 15 amino acids. The CDR3 sequence: CASDMGDRPKRTQYF. In DNA form, the CDR3 reads TGTGCCAGTGACATGGGGGACAGACCCAAGAGGACCCAGTACTTC. The full variable domain, rest sourced from reference TRBV2 and TRBJ2-5, is EPEVTQTPSHQVTQMGQEVILRCVPISNHLYFYWYRQILGQKVEFLVSFYNNEISEKSEIFDDQFSVERPDGSNFTLKIRSTKLEDSAMYFCASDMGDRPKRTQYFGPGTRLLVL.

This clonotype occurred a few times. V is TRBV2 and J is TRBJ2-1; 12 bases match TRBD2. Per germline, CDR1 SNHLY and CDR2 FYNNEI. V was clipped by 6 bases and J by 0 bases; unmatched bases: 12. The CDR3 is made up of 19 amino acids. The CDR3 protein is CASRENPGLAGSSYNEQFF. In DNA, the CDR3 is TGTGCCAGCAGGGAAAATCCGGGACTAGCGGGTAGCTCCTACAATGAGCAGTTCTTC.

This clonotype was observed many times. The chain employs TRBV12-2 and TRBJ1-1. TRBV12-2 is annotated as a pseudogene. The CDR3 is 14 amino acids. The DNA for the CDR3 is TGTGCAAGTCGCTTAGAGTGGGGGAACACTGAAGCTTTCTTT. As protein: CASRLEWGNTEAFF.

The CDR3: CGGGQGYTEAFF. The CDR3 DNA is TGCGGCGGGGGACAGGGATACACTGAAGCTTTCTTT. V gene TRBV29-1 combines with J gene TRBJ1-1; 9 nucleotides line up with TRBD1. The CDR3 length is 12 residues. Per the germline V gene, CDR1 is SQVTM and CDR2 is ANQGSEA.

The J gene is TRBJ1-4, the V gene TRBV5-1; 8 bases are a match to TRBD1. Germline trimming cut 3 bases from V and 2 bases from J; bases unmatched to any gene: 6. The CDR3 contains 16 residues. Germline CDR1 is SGHRS and CDR2 is YFSETQ. The CDR3 region has the DNA TGCGCCAGCAGCTGGGGTGCAGGGGGCACTAATGAAAAACTGTTTTTT. Translating it yields CASSWGAGGTNEKLFF.

The genes are TRBV5-1 and TRBJ2-5; D could derive from TRBD1 or TRBD2 (6 bases each). Judging by the DNA end, TRBJ2-7 fits better; the J call may be wrong. The CDR3 consists of 16 residues. Germline V gene lookup returns CDR1 SGHRS and CDR2 YFSETQ. CDR3 region: CASSLAGTKGGYEQYF. Written as DNA, the CDR3 is TGCGCCAGCAGCTTGGCCGGGACAAAGGGGGGCTACGAGCAGTACTTC.

This clonotype was detected a few times. V usage is TRBV12-3 or TRBV12-4 and J usage is TRBJ2-7, with D perhaps matching TRBD1 or TRBD2 (5 bases each). Between the trimmed V and J ends, which lost 5 bases and 1 base, there was a span of 9 bases. The CDR3 length is 13 residues. The CDR3 bases are TGTGCCAGCAGTAGAGGGGTTTCCTACGAGCAGTACTTC. Protein sequence: CASSRGVSYEQYF.

J is TRBJ2-5 and V is TRBV9; 7 nucleotides line up with TRBD1. This CDR3 is built from 16 residues. Looked up from germline, CDR1 is SGDLS and CDR2 is YYNGEE. V gave up 4 bases and J gave up 5 bases; unmatched junction bases: 14. CDR3 amino acids: CASSFTGTLRGETQYF. The CDR3 DNA reads as TGTGCCAGCAGCTTTACCGGGACGCTCAGGGGGGAGACCCAGTACTTC.

This chain connects TRBV4-3 to TRBJ2-3; D not resolved. From germline, CDR1 is LGHNA and CDR2 YSLEER. Trimming took off 3 bases at V and 7 bases at J, with 14 bases between the two ends. The length of the CDR3 is 14 residues. The CDR3 DNA reads TGCGCCAGCAGCCAGGAACTCAGCCTCAATACGCAGTATTTT. This encodes CASSQELSLNTQYF.

The rearrangement uses TRBV18 and TRBJ1-2; tentative D call: TRBD1 (6 bases). Germline CDR1 KGHSH, CDR2 LQKENI. The CDR3 extends over 16 amino acids. Between the trimmed V and J ends, which lost 0 bases and 5 bases, there was a span of 16 bases. DNA for the CDR3: TGTGCCAGCTCACCACCCCGTGGGCAGGGGCGGTATGGCTACACCTTC. It specifies CASSPPRGQGRYGYTF.

This clonotype turned up a few times. This is likely a read error, given that the CDR3 carries no conserved phenylalanine or tryptophan at its end. The rearrangement joins TRBV30 to TRBJ1-3; tentative D call: TRBD1 (6 bases). The germline V gene has CDR1 GTSNPN and CDR2 SVGIG (reference sequence). The V and J ends lost 6 bases and 0 bases respectively, with 9 bases between them. CDR3 length: 13 amino acids. The CDR3 DNA reads TGTGCCTGCGACAGGAGCTCTGGAAACACCATATATCTT. Protein product: CACDRSSGNTIYL.